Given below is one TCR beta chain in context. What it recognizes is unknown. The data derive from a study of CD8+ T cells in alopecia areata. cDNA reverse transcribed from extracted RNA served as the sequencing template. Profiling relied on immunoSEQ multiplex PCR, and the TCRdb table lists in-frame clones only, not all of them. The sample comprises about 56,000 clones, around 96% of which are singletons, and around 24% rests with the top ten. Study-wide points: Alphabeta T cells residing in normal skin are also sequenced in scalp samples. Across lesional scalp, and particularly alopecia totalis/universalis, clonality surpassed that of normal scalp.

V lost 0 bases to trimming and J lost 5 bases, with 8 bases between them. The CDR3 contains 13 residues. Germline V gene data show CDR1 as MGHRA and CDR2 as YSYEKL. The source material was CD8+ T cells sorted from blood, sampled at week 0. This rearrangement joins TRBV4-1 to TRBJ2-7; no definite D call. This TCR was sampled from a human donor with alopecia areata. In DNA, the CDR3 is TGCGCCAGCAGCCAAGATCTCGGTGACGAGCAGTACTTC. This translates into CASSQDLGDEQYF.